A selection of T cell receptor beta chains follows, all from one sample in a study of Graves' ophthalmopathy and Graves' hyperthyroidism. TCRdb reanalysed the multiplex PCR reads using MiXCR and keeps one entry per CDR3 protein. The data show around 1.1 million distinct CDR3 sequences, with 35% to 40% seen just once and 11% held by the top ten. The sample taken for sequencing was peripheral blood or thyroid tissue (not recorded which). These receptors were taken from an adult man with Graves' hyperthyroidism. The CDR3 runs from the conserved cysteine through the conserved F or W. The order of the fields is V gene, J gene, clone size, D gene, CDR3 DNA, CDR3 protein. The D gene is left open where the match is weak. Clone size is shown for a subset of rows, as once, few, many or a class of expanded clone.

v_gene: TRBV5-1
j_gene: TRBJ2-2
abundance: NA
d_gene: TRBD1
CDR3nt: TGCGCCAGCCGGGACAGGGGGCGATTGGCCGGGGAGCTGTTTTTT
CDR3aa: CASRDRGRLAGELFF

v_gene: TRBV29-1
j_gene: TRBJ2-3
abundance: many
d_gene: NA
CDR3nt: TGCAGCGTTGAAGGGACTAGCACAGATACGCAGTATTTT
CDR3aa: CSVEGTSTDTQYF

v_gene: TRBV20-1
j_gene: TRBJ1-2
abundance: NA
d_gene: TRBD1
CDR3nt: TGCAGTGCCCCGAACAGGGGGGGACACCTTGGCTACACCTTC
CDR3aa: CSAPNRGGHLGYTF

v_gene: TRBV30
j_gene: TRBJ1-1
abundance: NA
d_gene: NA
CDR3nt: TGTGCCTGGAACCGGGACAAGAACACTGAAGCTTTCTTT
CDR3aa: CAWNRDKNTEAFF

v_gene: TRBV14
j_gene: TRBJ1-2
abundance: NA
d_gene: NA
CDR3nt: TGTGCCAGCTCACCAGGCATAAACCTAATGGGGACTAACTATGGCTACACCTTC
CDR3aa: CASSPGINLMGTNYGYTF

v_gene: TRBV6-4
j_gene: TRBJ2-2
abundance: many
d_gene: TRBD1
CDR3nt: TGTGCCAGCAGTGACTCGCAGACAGGGGAACACGGGGAGCTGTTTTTT
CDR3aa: CASSDSQTGEHGELFF

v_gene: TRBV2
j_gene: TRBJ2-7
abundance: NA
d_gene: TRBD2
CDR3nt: TGTGCCGTATCACCCTCAGCGGGATCCTACGAGCAGTACTTC
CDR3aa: CAVSPSAGSYEQYF

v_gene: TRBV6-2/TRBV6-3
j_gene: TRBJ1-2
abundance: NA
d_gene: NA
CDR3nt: TGTGCCAGCCGGGAAGAACATGGACAGTTCTATGGCTACACCTTC
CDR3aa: CASREEHGQFYGYTF

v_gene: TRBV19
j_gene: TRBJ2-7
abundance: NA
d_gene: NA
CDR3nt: TGTGCCAGTAGCAGGACGGTTCACGACTACGAGCAGTACTTC
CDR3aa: CASSRTVHDYEQYF

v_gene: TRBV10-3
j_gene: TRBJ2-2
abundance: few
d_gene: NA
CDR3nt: TGTGCCATCAGGGATTCAACCGGGGAGCTGTTTTTT
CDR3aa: CAIRDSTGELFF

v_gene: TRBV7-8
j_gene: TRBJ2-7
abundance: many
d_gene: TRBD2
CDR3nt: TGTGCCAGCAGCTCCGGCTCGGGACTAGTCCACGAGCAGTACTTC
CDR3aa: CASSSGSGLVHEQYF

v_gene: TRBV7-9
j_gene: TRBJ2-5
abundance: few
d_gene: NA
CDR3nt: TGTGCCAGCCGGAACCCGGGGCAGCAAGAGACCCAGTACTTC
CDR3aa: CASRNPGQQETQYF

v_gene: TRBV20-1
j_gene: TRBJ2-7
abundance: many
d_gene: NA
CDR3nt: TGCAGTGCTTCCGGGACCCCGCCCTACGAGCAGTACTTC
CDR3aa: CSASGTPPYEQYF

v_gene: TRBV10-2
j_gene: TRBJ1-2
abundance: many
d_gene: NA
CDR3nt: TGCGCCAGCAGTGAGTCCAGACTGGCCAATGGCTACACCTTC
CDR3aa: CASSESRLANGYTF

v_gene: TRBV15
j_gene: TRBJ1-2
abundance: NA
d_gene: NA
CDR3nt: TGTGCCACCAGCAGAGTTGGGGCTAACTATGGCTACACCTTC
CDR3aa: CATSRVGANYGYTF

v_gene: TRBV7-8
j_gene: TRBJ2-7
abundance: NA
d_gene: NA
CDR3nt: TGTGCCAGCAGGTCTGGCGGACCTGCCCGTGAGCAGTACTTC
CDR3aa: CASRSGGPAREQYF

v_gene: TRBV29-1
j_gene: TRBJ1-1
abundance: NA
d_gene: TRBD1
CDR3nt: TGCAGCGCCAGAGAACAGGGGAGCACTGAAGCTTTCTTT
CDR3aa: CSAREQGSTEAFF

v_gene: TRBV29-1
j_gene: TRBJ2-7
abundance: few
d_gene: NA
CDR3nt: TGCAGCAGTGAAGGGGGTACACTGTACGAGCAGTACTTC
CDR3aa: CSSEGGTLYEQYF

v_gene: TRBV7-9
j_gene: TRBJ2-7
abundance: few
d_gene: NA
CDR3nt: TGTGCCAGCTCACCACGCATCGAATCCTACGAGCAGTACTTC
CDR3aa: CASSPRIESYEQYF

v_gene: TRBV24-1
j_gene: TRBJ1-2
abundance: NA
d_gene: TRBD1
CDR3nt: TGTGCCACCAGTGATGCGGCAGGGGGCTATGGCTACACCTTC
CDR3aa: CATSDAAGGYGYTF

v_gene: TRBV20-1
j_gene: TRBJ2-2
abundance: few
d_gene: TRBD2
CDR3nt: TGCAGTGCGATAGAGGGGACTAGCGACACCGGGGAGCTGTTTTTT
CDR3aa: CSAIEGTSDTGELFF

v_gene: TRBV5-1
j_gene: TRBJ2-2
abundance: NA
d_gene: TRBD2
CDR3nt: TGCGCCAGCAGCTTGGCCAGTCTAGCGGGAGGTCCCACCGGGGAGCTGTTTTTT
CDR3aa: CASSLASLAGGPTGELFF

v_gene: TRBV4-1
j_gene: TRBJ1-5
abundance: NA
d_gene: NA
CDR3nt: TGCGCCAGCAGCCAAGATGAGGGGGTGAGCAATCAGCCCCAGCATTTT
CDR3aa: CASSQDEGVSNQPQHF

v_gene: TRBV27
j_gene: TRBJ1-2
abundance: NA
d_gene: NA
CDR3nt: TGTGCCAGCAGTTTAGTAGGGACGCCGGTCACCTTC
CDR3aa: CASSLVGTPVTF

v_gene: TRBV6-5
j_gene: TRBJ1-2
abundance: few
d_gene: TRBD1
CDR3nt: TGTGCCAGCAGTTACTCGGTTCCTGACAGGGGGCATGGCTACACCTTC
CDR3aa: CASSYSVPDRGHGYTF

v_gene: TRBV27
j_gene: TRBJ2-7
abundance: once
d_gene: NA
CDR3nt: TGTGCCAGCAGTTTAAGCCCAGTCCACGAGCAGTACTTC
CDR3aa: CASSLSPVHEQYF

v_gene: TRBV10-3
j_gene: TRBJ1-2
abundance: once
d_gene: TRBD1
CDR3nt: TGTGCCAGCAGCGTTGAGCTACCTACGGGACAGGGGCCCTATGGCTACACCTTC
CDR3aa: CASSVELPTGQGPYGYTF